The clone carrying this T cell receptor (beta chain) came up a few times. With duration under 3 months, ophthalmopathy was active: Clinical Activity Score at least 3, NOSPECS at least 4. This specimen comes from a study of T cells in Graves' hyperthyroidism and ophthalmopathy. V lost 4 bases to trimming and J lost 6 bases; unmatched junction nucleotides: 8. The CDR3 is 16 residues long. Germline CDR1 and CDR2: MGHRA and YSYEKL. There were TCR beta CDR3 regions amplified from RNA transcripts. The HTBI primer set drove a first-round RT-PCR of the TCR CDR3. TCRdb analysed the multiplex PCR reads with MiXCR anew, one entry per CDR3 protein. Of more than 350,000 distinct CDR3 sequences in the sample, over 12% are singletons; the top ten hold about 21%.

This TCR came from an older woman with Graves' ophthalmopathy. The sequenced sample was blood. V usage is TRBV4-1 and J usage is TRBJ2-1; 11 bases line up with TRBD2. The CDR3 is CASSPTTSGSINEQFF. CDR3 nucleotides: TGCGCCAGCAGCCCAACCACTAGCGGGAGTATCAATGAGCAGTTCTTC.